A single sample gave rise to the 18 T cell receptor beta chains below, sequenced in a study of blood T cell repertoires in COVID-19. Sequencing was performed with immunoSEQ multiplex PCR; in TCRdb, only in-frame clones are kept and a portion is missing. Here the sample spans roughly 250,000 clones, around 82% being singletons. Sample: peripheral blood. These receptor sequences come from a man aged 40-55 years with active or convalescent COVID-19.

The rearrangement uses TRBV5-1 and TRBJ1-1, with D possibly being TRBD1 (5 bases). V lost 5 bases and J 0 bases, leaving 11 bases between the germline ends. The CDR3 sequence is 14 residues long. Germline V lookup: CDR1 SGHRS, CDR2 YFSETQ. For the CDR3, the DNA is TGCGCCAGCAGGGGGCAGCCCATGAACACTGAAGCTTTCTTT. Protein sequence: CASRGQPMNTEAFF.

The chain combines TRBV9 with TRBJ1-2, with a tentative D call TRBD1 (6 bases). The germline V gene has CDR1 SGDLS and CDR2 YYNGEE. Trimming removed 4 bases from V and 4 bases from J, with 14 bases in between. The CDR3 sequence is 14 residues long. The CDR3 spells CASSSLGTLYGYTF. CDR3 DNA: TGTGCCAGCAGCAGTCTGGGGACACTCTATGGCTACACCTTC. The complete variable domain, with remaining parts taken from reference TRBV9 and TRBJ1-2, reads DSGVTQTPKHLITATGQRVTLRCSPRSGDLSVYWYQQSLDQGLQFLIQYYNGEERAKGNILERFSAQQFPDLHSELNLSSLELGDSALYFCASSSLGTLYGYTFGSGTRLTVV.

The chain combines TRBV6-1 with TRBJ1-3; TRBD1 aligns across 11 bases. The CDR3 spans 17 residues. The junction had 5 bases not matched to a gene; V was cut back by 4 bases and J by 0 bases. CDR1 is MNHNS, CDR2 SASEGT, per germline. The CDR3 loop reads CASSAGTGGISGNTIYF. For the CDR3, the DNA is TGTGCCAGCAGTGCAGGGACAGGGGGTATCTCTGGAAACACCATATATTTT.

This clone came up once. The V gene is TRBV7-2, the J gene TRBJ2-1, with D possibly TRBD2 on 5 matching bases. The V and J ends lost 4 bases and 12 bases respectively, with 19 bases between them. The CDR3 has 14 residues. Per the germline V gene, CDR1 is SGHTA and CDR2 is FQGNSA. The CDR3 is CASSSQERVRGQFF. The DNA of the CDR3 is TGTGCCAGCAGCTCTCAGGAGAGGGTTCGGGGGCAGTTCTTC.

This rearrangement joins TRBV30 to TRBJ2-7; D might be TRBD1 (6 bases). The CDR3 totals 13 residues. CDR1 and CDR2 from the germline V gene are GTSNPN and SVGIG (reference sequence). V was cut by 0 bases and J by 7 bases, with 13 bases left in between. Written as DNA, the CDR3 is TGTGCCTGGAGTGTTCAGGGGCTGGGGGAGCAGTACTTC. This gives the protein CAWSVQGLGEQYF.

The chain joins TRBV6-6 to TRBJ1-2, with 8 bases lining up with TRBD1. Looked up from germline, CDR1 is MNHNY and CDR2 is SVGAGI (reference sequence). The CDR3 sequence is 14 residues long. After removal of 6 bases from V and 1 base from J, the junction contained 4 bases not matched to a gene. CDR3 amino acids: CASRLGQGNYGYTF. Here the CDR3 DNA reads TGTGCCAGCAGGCTCGGACAGGGTAACTATGGCTACACCTTC.

This clone showed up just once. This chain links TRBV5-1 with TRBJ2-5; 9 nucleotides agree with TRBD1. V lost 1 base, J lost 2 bases, and 3 bases stayed unmatched. Per the germline V gene, CDR1 is SGHRS and CDR2 is YFSETQ. There are 15 residues in the CDR3. The DNA for the CDR3 is TGCGCCAGCAGCTTGTCAGGGACAGGGCAAGAGACCCAGTACTTC. Translation gives CASSLSGTGQETQYF.

The chain employs TRBV7-2 and TRBJ1-2; D may be TRBD1 (5 bases). Trimming removed 1 base from V and 2 bases from J, with 14 bases in between. The CDR3 extends over 16 amino acids. CDR1 SGHTA and CDR2 FQGNSA come from the germline V gene. CDR3 sequence reads: CASSLVPGEGNYGYTF. The CDR3 region has the DNA TGTGCCAGCAGCTTAGTTCCGGGGGAGGGCAACTATGGCTACACCTTC.

J is TRBJ1-6 and V is TRBV2; the match to TRBD1 covers 8 bases. The CDR3 has 15 residues. V shed 6 bases and J 7 bases; nucleotides not matched to a gene: 8. Per germline, CDR1 SNHLY and CDR2 FYNNEI. The CDR3 DNA reads TGTGCCAGCAGGAAGACAGGGGCCCTGAATTCACCCCTCCACTTT. Translated, it gives CASRKTGALNSPLHF. The entire variable domain, with the rest obtained from reference TRBV2 and TRBJ1-6, is as follows: EPEVTQTPSHQVTQMGQEVILRCVPISNHLYFYWYRQILGQKVEFLVSFYNNEISEKSEIFDDQFSVERPDGSNFTLKIRSTKLEDSAMYFCASRKTGALNSPLHFGNGTRLTVT.

DNA for the CDR3: TGTGCCAGCATTCGACTAGCGGGAGCCCCAGATACGCAGTATTTT. It yields the protein CASIRLAGAPDTQYF. The chain has TRBV2 and TRBJ2-3; 12 bases map to TRBD2. The CDR3 has 15 amino acids. Germline assignment: CDR1 SNHLY and CDR2 FYNNEI. V gave up 7 bases and J gave up 4 bases; unmatched junction bases: 6.

The V gene is TRBV20-1, the J gene TRBJ2-7, with D perhaps matching TRBD1 (5 bases). Trimming took 3 bases from V and 4 from J, leaving 10 bases between them. CDR1 DFQATT and CDR2 SNEGSKA come from the germline V gene (reference sequence). The CDR3 length is 12 residues. The CDR3 DNA reads TGCAGTGCTAGTGAAGGGGATTACGAGCAGTACTTC. As protein: CSASEGDYEQYF.

CDR3 DNA: TGTGCCAGCAGGTCAGGGGCACTTGATACGCAGTATTTT. This sequence encodes CASRSGALDTQYF. The chain employs TRBV6-5 and TRBJ2-3, with D possibly being TRBD1 (6 bases). The germline V and J ends were trimmed by 6 bases and 6 bases, with 13 bases remaining between them. This CDR3 has 13 amino acids. Germline values: CDR1 MNHEY, CDR2 SVGAGI.

V gene TRBV19 combines with J gene TRBJ1-3, with TRBD1 as a possible D gene (5 bases). CDR3 length equals 16 residues. CDR1 is LNHDA, CDR2 SQIVND, per germline (reference sequence). V shed 5 bases and J shed 0 bases, with 14 bases lying between them. This CDR3 is CASSPLTVFSGNTIYF. The CDR3 DNA follows: TGTGCCAGTAGTCCCCTGACAGTCTTCTCTGGAAACACCATATATTTT.

The chain is built from TRBV24-1 and TRBJ1-1; possible D gene TRBD1, 6 bases. V was cut by 5 bases and J by 2 bases, with 11 bases left in between. The V gene's germline CDR1 is KGHDR and CDR2 SFDVKD. The CDR3 sequence is 14 residues long. Written as DNA, the CDR3 is TGTGCCACCAGTGGTCCCGGGACAAACACTGAAGCTTTCTTT. It yields the protein CATSGPGTNTEAFF.

The chain recombines TRBV12-5 with TRBJ2-7, with TRBD2 matching 8 bases. Unmatched junction bases numbered 7, after V lost 1 base and J lost 2 bases. The germline V gene has CDR1 LGHNT and CDR2 FRNRAP. This CDR3 has 16 amino acids. CDR3 loop: CASGLGLAGPTYEQYF. CDR3 sequence (DNA): TGTGCTAGTGGTTTGGGGTTAGCGGGGCCCACCTACGAGCAGTACTTC.

A remark on this clone: The sample contains more than one DNA sequence encoding this CDR3. The rearrangement links TRBV15 to TRBJ2-7; tentative D call: TRBD2 (5 bases). Germline CDR1 and CDR2: LNHNV and YYDKDF (reference sequence). The ends were cut back, 1 base at V and 3 bases at J, with 10 bases in the middle. This CDR3 has 14 residues. This CDR3 is CATSRVGGGYEQYF. CDR3 sequence (DNA): TGTGCCACCAGCAGAGTAGGAGGAGGCTACGAGCAGTACTTC.

This clone was picked up one time. The chain has TRBV28 and TRBJ2-1; D unresolved. The germline V gene has CDR1 MDHEN and CDR2 SYDVKM. Trimming removed 6 bases at V and 2 bases at J, with 17 bases between. The CDR3 runs to 16 residues. The CDR3 DNA reads TGTGCCAGCAGCCAAGCAGGTCAAAATGCCTACAATGAGCAGTTCTTC. It encodes CASSQAGQNAYNEQFF.

The rearrangement links TRBV19 to TRBJ1-2; TRBD1 is a possible D gene (5 bases). This CDR3 contains 13 residues. V was cut by 6 bases and J by 4 bases, with 12 bases left in between. CDR1 is LNHDA and CDR2 is SQIVND in the germline V gene (reference sequence). The CDR3 coding sequence is TGTGCCAGTAGCAGGACACAAGGCTATGGCTACACCTTC. This gives the protein CASSRTQGYGYTF.